These 5 T cell receptor beta chains share one sample of origin, sequenced in a study of blood T cells in healthy people across ages. Primers used in a second PCR of about 6 to 11 cycles were a sample-barcoded 5' primer and a J-beta primer mix. Each CDR3 protein is one row after TCRdb ran MiXCR on the 5' RACE reads. The data hold roughly 570,000 distinct CDR3 sequences, with 27% observed a single time. Sequencing was carried out using blood. These receptors all stem from a woman aged 70-85 years in good health.

V gene TRBV6-2 or TRBV6-3 combines with J gene TRBJ1-1, with D uncertain. The CDR3 is 13 amino acids. Germline-derived CDR1 and CDR2 are MNHEY and SVGEGT. The ends were cut back, 3 bases at V and 1 base at J, with 6 bases in the middle. The CDR3 sequence: CASSYYGNTEAFF. DNA for the CDR3: TGTGCCAGCAGTTATTATGGGAACACTGAAGCTTTCTTT.

This chain uses TRBV24-1 with TRBJ2-3, with D hard to call. This CDR3 spans 12 amino acids. The germline V and J ends were trimmed by 1 base and 5 bases, with 3 bases remaining between them. Germline lookup yields CDR1 KGHDR and CDR2 SFDVKD. The CDR3 reads CATSDFRDTQYF. The DNA of the CDR3 is TGTGCCACCAGTGATTTTCGAGATACGCAGTATTTT.

The V and J genes are TRBV12-5 and TRBJ1-5; D is unresolved. Trimming shortened V by 0 bases and J by 7 bases, and 7 bases separated the two germline ends. Germline values: CDR1 LGHNT, CDR2 FRNRAP. The CDR3 totals 13 residues. The CDR3 DNA reads TGTGCTAGTGGTTTGGTAAATCAGCAGCCCCAGCATTTT. Translation: CASGLVNQQPQHF.

This rearrangement joins TRBV7-2 to TRBJ1-6; D gene ambiguous. The V and J ends lost 5 bases and 13 bases respectively, with 12 bases between them. CDR1 is SGHTA, CDR2 FQGNSA, per germline. This CDR3 contains 12 residues. The CDR3 loop reads CASSLQAVPLHF. The CDR3 DNA reads TGTGCCAGCAGCCTCCAGGCAGTCCCCCTCCACTTT.

The genes are TRBV6-6 and TRBJ2-7; 7 bases align to TRBD2. The germline CDR1 and CDR2 sequences are MNHNY and SVGAGI (reference sequence). The CDR3 is 13 residues long. V dropped 8 bases and J dropped 5; count of bases not matched to a gene: 9. Written as DNA, the CDR3 is TGTGCCAGCGGCGGCGGCGGGAGCAACGAGCAGTACTTC. It encodes CASGGGGSNEQYF.